The 22 T cell receptor beta chains below all came from one sample that was sequenced in a study of human T cells and chemical hapten exposure. The time point here: patch test 1, 2 weeks after DPC sensitization. Treatment of the sample: therapeutic diphenylcyclopropenone sensitization with weekly scalp DPC. TCRdb ran MiXCR on the RACE reads and lists one entry per CDR3 protein. Among 120,000 or so distinct CDR3 sequences, about 13% were seen once, and the ten largest hold 0.92%. Sequencing used whole blood, obtained in connection with sensitization to the hapten diphenylcyclopropenone (DPC). These receptor sequences come from a man in his late teens or twenties with alopecia areata. Some clones in this sample may be carry-over from other donors' samples.

This clonotype was counted a few times. The genes are TRBV5-1 and TRBJ2-2; D is possibly TRBD1 or TRBD2 (6 bases each). The germline CDR1 and CDR2 sequences are SGHRS and YFSETQ. V lost 3 bases to trimming and J lost 0 bases, with 9 bases between them. This CDR3 region has 15 residues. DNA of the CDR3: TGCGCCAGCAGCTGGGGGGCCGCGAACACCGGGGAGCTGTTTTTT. It translates to CASSWGAANTGELFF.

This clonotype was seen at least ten times. This sequence joins TRBV6-6 and TRBJ2-5, with a possible D match to TRBD1 (5 bases). The germline V gene has CDR1 MNHNY and CDR2 SVGAGI (reference sequence). Between the trimmed V and J ends, which lost 7 bases and 5 bases, there was a span of 14 bases. The CDR3 spans 13 residues. Written as DNA, the CDR3 is TGTGCCAGCACTTCAGGGATTTTGGAGACCCAGTACTTC. Amino acid sequence: CASTSGILETQYF.

In its sample, this clonotype was seen a few times. This chain links TRBV2 with TRBJ1-6; 7 nucleotides agree with TRBD1. The germline CDR1 and CDR2 sequences are SNHLY and FYNNEI. The CDR3 runs to 14 residues. V lost 7 bases and J lost 5; bases outside the gene matches: 5. In nucleotides, the CDR3 is TGTGCCAGCACCCCCGGGACAGATAATTCACCCCTCCACTTT. This codes for CASTPGTDNSPLHF.

This clonotype was counted between two and nine times. The V and J genes are TRBV4-2 and TRBJ2-7; no clear D. Trimming took off 2 bases at V and 2 bases at J, with 13 bases between the two ends. The V gene's germline CDR1 is LGHNA and CDR2 YNFKEQ. CDR3 size: 15 residues. CDR3 nucleotides: TGTGCCAGCAGCCAATTTTCAATTATAACCTACGAGCAGTACTTC. Amino acid sequence: CASSQFSIITYEQYF.

The chain recombines TRBV11-1 with TRBJ2-1; no definite D call. Trimming removed 2 bases from V and 5 bases from J, with 13 bases in between. The CDR3 is made up of 15 amino acids. Germline-derived CDR1 and CDR2 are SGHAT and FQDESV (reference sequence). The CDR3 is CASSLQGLPNNEQFF. Written as DNA, the CDR3 is TGTGCCAGCAGCTTACAAGGGCTCCCTAACAATGAGCAGTTCTTC.

This clonotype was counted between two and nine times. The rearrangement joins TRBV2 to TRBJ1-1; D not certain. The germline V gene encodes CDR1 SNHLY and CDR2 FYNNEI. CDR3 length equals 13 residues. The germline V and J ends were trimmed by 2 bases and 3 bases, with 7 bases remaining between them. CDR3 sequence (DNA): TGTGCCAGCAGTGAACTGGCGTACACTGAAGCTTTCTTT. Its protein product is CASSELAYTEAFF.

The sample holds many counts of this clonotype. The chain uses TRBV18 and TRBJ2-3; D is ambiguous. Germline CDR1 reads KGHSH; CDR2 reads LQKENI. Trimming took 4 bases from V and 2 from J, leaving 4 bases between them. The CDR3 consists of 12 residues. CDR3 DNA sequence: TGTGCCAGCTCACTAATCACAGATACGCAGTATTTT. It encodes CASSLITDTQYF.

Many counts were recorded for this clonotype. J is TRBJ2-7 and V is TRBV20-1; 7 positions agree with TRBD1. This CDR3 contains 14 residues. The V gene end was trimmed by 3 bases and the J gene end by 6 bases; junction bases not matched to a gene: 11. The V gene's germline CDR1 is DFQATT and CDR2 SNEGSKA (reference sequence). The CDR3, as DNA: TGCAGTGCTAGTGCAGACAGGGCGAGGGGCGAGCAGTACTTC. It encodes CSASADRARGEQYF.

The chain employs TRBV6-1 and TRBJ2-6; D ambiguous. Trimming pared 8 bases from V and 5 bases from J, leaving 16 bases between. CDR3 length equals 15 residues. Germline loops: CDR1 MNHNS, CDR2 SASEGT. CDR3 sequence (DNA): TGTGCCAGCTCCTTTTCTCCGGGCCGGGCCAACGTCCTGACTTTC. It translates to CASSFSPGRANVLTF.

This clonotype has just a few counts. The V and J genes are TRBV11-2 and TRBJ1-6; maybe TRBD1 (6 bases). V shed 4 bases and J shed 7 bases, with 17 bases lying between them. The CDR3 runs to 16 residues. CDR1 and CDR2 from the germline V gene are SGHAT and FQNNGV. For the CDR3, the DNA is TGTGCCAGCAGCTATCGAGGGGGGGGCAGGAATTCACCCCTCCACTTT. It encodes CASSYRGGGRNSPLHF.

J is TRBJ2-1 and V is TRBV7-8; the D gene could be TRBD1 or TRBD2 (6 bases each). V lost 4 bases and J lost 0, with 16 bases in between. CDR1 SGHVS and CDR2 FQNEAQ come from the germline V gene. There are 17 residues in the CDR3. The CDR3: CASSSWRDTDSYNEQFF. The CDR3 DNA is TGTGCCAGCAGCTCCTGGCGGGACACCGACTCCTACAATGAGCAGTTCTTC.

The rearrangement joins TRBV7-3 to TRBJ2-2; TRBD1 aligns across 8 bases. The CDR3 has 16 amino acids. The J segment lost 4 bases and the V segment lost 2 bases, leaving 6 bases of the junction unmatched. Germline assignment: CDR1 SGHTA and CDR2 FQGTGA. CDR3 protein: CASSLDTGGGTGELFF. Here the CDR3 DNA reads TGTGCCAGCAGCTTAGACACAGGGGGAGGCACCGGGGAGCTGTTTTTT.

This clonotype showed up just a few times. The CDR3 reads CASSPRGTRATDTQYF. CDR3 bases: TGTGCCAGCAGCCCACGCGGTACGCGAGCCACAGATACGCAGTATTTT. The chain joins TRBV7-9 to TRBJ2-3; D gene ambiguous. Trimming shortened V by 5 bases and J by 2 bases, and 17 bases separated the two germline ends. The germline V gene has CDR1 SEHNR and CDR2 FQNEAQ (reference sequence). CDR3 size: 16 residues.

This clonotype showed up just a few times. The V call is TRBV12-3 or TRBV12-4, the J call TRBJ1-5; 9 nucleotides align to TRBD1. The trim removed 5 bases at V and 3 bases at J, leaving 8 bases unmatched. The CDR3 sequence is 16 residues long. As DNA, the CDR3 is TGTGCCAGCAGTCGTGGACAGGGGCCCTCCAATCAGCCCCAGCATTTT. Its translation: CASSRGQGPSNQPQHF.

The J gene is TRBJ2-1, the V gene TRBV4-3; 7 bases fit TRBD2. The V gene's germline CDR1 is LGHNA and CDR2 YSLEER. Trimming took 4 bases from V and 5 from J; bases not matched to a gene: 11. CDR3 size: 16 residues. CDR3 loop: CASSPRKRGGDNEQFF. Here the CDR3 DNA reads TGCGCCAGCAGCCCAAGGAAGCGGGGAGGGGACAATGAGCAGTTCTTC.

The chain recombines TRBV7-2 with TRBJ1-3; D remains unclear. The ends were cut back, 4 bases at V and 4 bases at J, with 5 bases in the middle. CDR3 size: 12 residues. Germline-derived CDR1 and CDR2 are SGHTA and FQGNSA. CDR3 coding DNA: TGTGCCAGCAGCTCGATCGGAAACACCATATATTTT. It translates to CASSSIGNTIYF. The full variable domain, its missing parts supplied by reference TRBV7-2 and TRBJ1-3, is GAGVSQSPSNKVTEKGKDVELRCDPISGHTALYWYRQSLGQGLEFLIYFQGNSAPDKSGLPSDRFSAERTGGSVSTLTIQRTQQEDSAVYLCASSSIGNTIYFGEGSWLTVV.

This clonotype was observed a few times. The chain links TRBV25-1 to TRBJ2-7; TRBD1 agrees at 8 bases. CDR3 length equals 15 residues. V lost 7 bases, J lost 4 bases, and 12 bases stayed unmatched. Germline loops: CDR1 MGHDK, CDR2 SYGVNS. The CDR3 region is CASTQGQGRGYEQYF. CDR3 nucleotide sequence: TGTGCCAGCACCCAAGGACAGGGAAGGGGGTACGAGCAGTACTTC.

This chain's CDR3 is CASRFSGHRTDTQYF. CDR3 coding DNA: TGTGCCAGCAGATTCTCGGGACACCGCACAGATACGCAGTATTTT. The chain has TRBV7-2 and TRBJ2-3, with a weak D call TRBD1 (6 bases). Per the germline V gene, CDR1 is SGHTA and CDR2 is FQGNSA. Trimming took off 6 bases at V and 1 base at J, with 14 bases between the two ends. The CDR3 has 15 amino acids.

The chain uses TRBV6-5 and TRBJ2-2; 7 bases agree with TRBD1. J was trimmed by 4 bases and V by 6 bases; bases with no gene match: 5. CDR1 and CDR2 (germline): MNHEY, SVGAGI. The CDR3 spans 14 residues. The DNA for the CDR3 is TGTGCCAGCAGGACAGGGATGCGCACCGGGGAGCTGTTTTTT. The encoded protein is CASRTGMRTGELFF.

This clonotype was picked up a small number of times. The genes are TRBV6-5 and TRBJ2-5; D remains unclear. The CDR3 runs to 12 residues. Germline lookup yields CDR1 MNHEY and CDR2 SVGAGI. V lost 5 bases, J lost 5 bases, and 9 bases lay in between. CDR3 amino acids: CASSDPDETQYF. The CDR3 DNA sequence: TGTGCCAGCAGTGACCCCGATGAGACCCAGTACTTC.

There are many counts of this clonotype. The genes are TRBV7-2 and TRBJ1-2; D is ambiguous. The V and J ends lost 5 bases and 7 bases respectively, with 17 bases between them. Per the germline V gene, CDR1 is SGHTA and CDR2 is FQGNSA. The CDR3 consists of 14 residues. Here the CDR3 reads CASSRARTPTGYTF. The CDR3, as DNA: TGTGCCAGCAGCCGAGCCAGGACCCCTACTGGCTACACCTTC.

This clonotype was seen only a few times. This rearrangement joins TRBV5-1 to TRBJ2-1; the match to TRBD1 covers 10 bases. Germline loops: CDR1 SGHRS, CDR2 YFSETQ. This CDR3 spans 15 amino acids. The V and J ends lost 4 bases and 2 bases, in that order; junction bases with no gene match: 3. CDR3 protein: CASSPGQGAYNEQFF. For the CDR3, the DNA is TGCGCCAGCAGCCCCGGACAGGGGGCCTACAATGAGCAGTTCTTC.